This TCR beta chain is from a study of blood T cell repertoires in COVID-19. Generated by immunoSEQ multiplex PCR, the TCRdb table keeps only in-frame clones and is missing some. The sample carries fewer than 90,000 clones, approximately 75% recorded once. Trimming took off 4 bases at V and 3 bases at J, with 13 bases between the two ends. Germline V gene sequence: CDR1 SGHKS, CDR2 YYEKEE (reference sequence). The CDR3 length is 14 residues. The chain links TRBV5-5 to TRBJ2-5; tentative D call: TRBD2 (6 bases). The clonotype comes from a woman between 50 and 59 years old with acute or convalescent COVID-19. Sequencing was carried out using peripheral blood. The CDR3 is CASSPGLSKETQYF. Here the CDR3 DNA reads TGTGCCAGCAGCCCGGGACTTTCAAAAGAGACCCAGTACTTC. The full variable domain, completed using reference TRBV5-5 and TRBJ2-5, is DAGVTQSPTHLIKTRGQQVTLRCSPISGHKSVSWYQQVLGQGPQFIFQYYEKEERGRGNFPDRFSARQFPNYSSELNVNALLLGDSALYLCASSPGLSKETQYFGPGTRLLVL.